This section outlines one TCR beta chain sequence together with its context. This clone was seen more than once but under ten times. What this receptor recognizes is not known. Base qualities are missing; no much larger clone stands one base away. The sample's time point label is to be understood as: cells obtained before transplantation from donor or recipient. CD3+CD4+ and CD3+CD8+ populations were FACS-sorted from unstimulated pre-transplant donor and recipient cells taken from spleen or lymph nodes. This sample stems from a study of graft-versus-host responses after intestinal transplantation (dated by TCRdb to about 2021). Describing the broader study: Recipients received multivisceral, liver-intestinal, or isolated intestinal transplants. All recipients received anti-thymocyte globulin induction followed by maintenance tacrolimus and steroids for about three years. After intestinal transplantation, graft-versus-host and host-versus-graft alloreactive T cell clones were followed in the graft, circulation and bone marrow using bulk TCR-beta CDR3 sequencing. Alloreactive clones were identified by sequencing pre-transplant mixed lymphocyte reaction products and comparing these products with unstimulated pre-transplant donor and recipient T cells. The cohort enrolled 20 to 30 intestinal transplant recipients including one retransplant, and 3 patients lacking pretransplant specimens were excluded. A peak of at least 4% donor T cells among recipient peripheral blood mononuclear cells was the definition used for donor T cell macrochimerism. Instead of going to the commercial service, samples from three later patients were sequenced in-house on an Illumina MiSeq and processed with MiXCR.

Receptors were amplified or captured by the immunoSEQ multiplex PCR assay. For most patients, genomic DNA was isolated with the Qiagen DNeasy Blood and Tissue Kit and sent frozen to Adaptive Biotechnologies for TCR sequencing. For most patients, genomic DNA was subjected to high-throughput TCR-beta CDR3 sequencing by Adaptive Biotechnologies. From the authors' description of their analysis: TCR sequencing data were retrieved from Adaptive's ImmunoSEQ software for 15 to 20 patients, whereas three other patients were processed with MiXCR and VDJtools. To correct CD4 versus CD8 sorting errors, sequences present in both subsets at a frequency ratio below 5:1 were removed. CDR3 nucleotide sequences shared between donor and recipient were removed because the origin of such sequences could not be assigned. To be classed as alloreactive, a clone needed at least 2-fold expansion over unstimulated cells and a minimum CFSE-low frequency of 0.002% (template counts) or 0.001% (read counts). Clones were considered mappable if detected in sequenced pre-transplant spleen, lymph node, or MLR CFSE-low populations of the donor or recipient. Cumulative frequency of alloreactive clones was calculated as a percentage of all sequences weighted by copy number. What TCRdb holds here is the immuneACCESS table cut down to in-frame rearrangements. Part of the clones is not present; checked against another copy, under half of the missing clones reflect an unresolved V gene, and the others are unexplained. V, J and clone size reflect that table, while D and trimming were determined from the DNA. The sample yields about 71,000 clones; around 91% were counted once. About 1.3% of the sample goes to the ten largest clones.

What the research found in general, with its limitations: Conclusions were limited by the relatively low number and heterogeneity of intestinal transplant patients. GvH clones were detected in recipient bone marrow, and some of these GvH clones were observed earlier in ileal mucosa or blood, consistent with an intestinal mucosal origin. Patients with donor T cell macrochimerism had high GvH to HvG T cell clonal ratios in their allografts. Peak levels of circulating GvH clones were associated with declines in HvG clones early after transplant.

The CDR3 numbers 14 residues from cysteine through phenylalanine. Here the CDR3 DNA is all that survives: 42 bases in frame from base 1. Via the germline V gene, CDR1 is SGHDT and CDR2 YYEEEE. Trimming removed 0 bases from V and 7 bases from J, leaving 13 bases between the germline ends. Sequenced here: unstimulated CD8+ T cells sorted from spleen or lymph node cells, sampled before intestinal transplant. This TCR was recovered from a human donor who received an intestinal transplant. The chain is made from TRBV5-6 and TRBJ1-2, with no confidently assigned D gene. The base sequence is TGTGCCAGCAGCTTGGGCCCGGAGGTTTCTGGCTACACCTTC. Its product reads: CASSLGPEVSGYTF. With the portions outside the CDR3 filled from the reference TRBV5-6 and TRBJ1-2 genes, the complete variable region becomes DAGVTQSPTHLIKTRGQQVTLRCSPKSGHDTVSWYQQALGQGPQFIFQYYEEEERQRGNFPDRFSGHQFPNYSSELNVNALLLGDSALYLCASSLGPEVSGYTFGSGTRLTVV.